This T cell receptor beta chain was retrieved from a study of T cell responses to AZD1222 COVID-19 vaccine. Notes on the study in general: A mostly white British donor set with more females was recruited, and clonal diversity was possibly underestimated. The study found vaccine-associated CD4 TCRs spanning spike, dominant at 160-218 and 743-854.

A note on this clone: The antigen is unknown.

Sequencing was performed with immunoSEQ multiplex PCR; in TCRdb, only in-frame clones are kept and a portion is missing. The sample shows roughly 120,000 clones, about 85% of them seen only once. The CDR3 sequence is 13 residues long. CDR1 and CDR2 (germline): LGHDT, YNNKEL (reference sequence). With 0 bases removed from V and 7 bases from J, the gap between germline ends came to 9 bases. V gene TRBV3-1 (or the pseudogene TRBV3-2) combines with J gene TRBJ1-2; TRBD1 might be the D (5 bases). The specimen comprised peripheral blood, sampled on day 0 of AZD1222 vaccination. This sequence originates from an adult in good health. CDR3 sequence: CASSQESGLGYTF. In DNA form, the CDR3 reads TGTGCCAGCAGCCAAGAGTCGGGGCTTGGCTACACCTTC.